The clone carrying this TCR beta chain has at least ten counts. What it binds is not known. Either OKT3 anti-CD3 antibody or CD3/CD28 beads expanded T cells from blood mononuclear cells over approximately 3 days. Each coculture: roughly 50,000 target cells, roughly 50,000 normal T cells, bispecific antibody. CDR1 and CDR2 (germline): DFQATT, SNEGSKA (reference sequence). The length of the CDR3 is 15 residues. Trimming removed 3 bases at V and 1 base at J, with 13 bases between. Unique molecular identifier barcodes measured each clonotype's abundance. TCRdb re-analysed the 5' RACE reads in MiXCR, keeping a single row per CDR3 protein. The repertoire holds 20,000 or so distinct CDR3 sequences, with approximately 2.5% as singletons. The sample originates from a study of beta chain bispecific antibodies for T cell cancers. Across the whole study: Jurkat cells expressed TRBV12-3; HPB-ALL cells expressed TRBV5-5.

General study points: Normal T cells contributed less of the targeted TRBV signal than the leukemia cells did.

The sequence was obtained from a human donor in good health. Some clones in this sample may be carry-over from other donors' samples. The sample comprised healthy donor T cells cultured with leukemia cells. The chain recombines TRBV20-1 with TRBJ1-5; D ambiguous. Here the CDR3 DNA reads TGCAGTGCTAGGGACGGCCCGGGGAGCAATCAGCCCCAGCATTTT. Residues: CSARDGPGSNQPQHF.